Detailed here is one T cell receptor beta chain. This clonotype showed up many times. Its antigen target is currently unknown. No quality values exist for individual bases; no much larger clone is one base distant. Hyperthyroidism patients were newly diagnosed, had a disease duration of under 2 months, and were aged 18 to 65 years. Exclusion was applied to patients with uncontrolled infections, other autoimmune diseases, pregnancy or lactation. Diagnoses were established on the basis of clinical symptoms, serum thyroxine and TRAb, thyroid ultrasound, and orbital computed tomography. For progressor patients, blood was drawn at the first diagnosis of hyperthyroidism, before any ophthalmopathy symptoms had appeared. Ficoll-Paque density gradient centrifugation was used to isolate PBMCs from about 9 ml of fresh peripheral blood. Progressor patients were initially diagnosed with Graves' hyperthyroidism and developed ophthalmopathy during follow-up. Total RNA was extracted with Trizol reagent, and quality was checked on an Agilent 2100 Bioanalyzer.

The CDR3 has 14 amino acids, counting the end cysteine and phenylalanine. Only the CDR3 portion is preserved as DNA: 42 bases, with reading frame beginning at the first base. Relative to germline, V is missing 4 bases and J is missing 4 bases, with 10 bases of the junction outside any gene match. The germline V gene (reference sequence) supplies CDR1 DFQATT and CDR2 SNEGSKA. The TCR beta CDR3 regions were amplified from the RNA transcripts. The first round of RT-PCR for the TCR CDR3 was performed with the HTBI primer set and the Qiagen OneStep RT-PCR kit. Libraries were constructed in a second round of multiplex PCR, after which size selection and purification were carried out. Sequencing of the libraries was done on an Illumina HiSeq2000 using paired-end 100 bp reads. As for the original processing: SOAPnuke was used to process the raw data, with reads discarded if the reads contained adapters or uncalled bases, had a mean Phred below 15, or lacked an exact constant-primer or identifier match. High-quality paired reads were merged with COPE v1.2.5, and unique nucleotide sequences were defined as clonotypes. Clonotypes were aligned to IMGT TRBV, TRBD and TRBJ reference segments using MiTCR v1.1. The analysis was restricted to V-J combinations with a frequency above 0.0001, which together covered just over 98% of the repertoires. A TCS score was defined as the ratio of F50 (clonal expansion) to E x V (chaos), with BLOSUM62-based TCRdist applied between CDR3 peptides within each V-J. Welch's t-statistics and random forest reduced around 520 V-J features to 13, which were used in a naive Bayes classifier (R e1071). Using fastp at Q25 and MiXCR, TCRdb reprocessed the public reads and kept productive beta chains. Every distinct CDR3 protein forms one entry, paired with its most common genes and DNA. These V and J calls originate from TCRdb's pipeline instead of the authors' own analysis. Within this sample are around 300,000 distinct CDR3 sequences, with 12% to 15% of them counted one time only. Clones ranked in the top ten supply 30% to 35% of the sample.

The record originates from a study of T cells in Graves' hyperthyroidism and ophthalmopathy (dated by TCRdb to about 2019). Turning to the overall study: Peripheral blood samples were taken at the time of initial diagnosis, prior to any treatment. TCR V-J signatures able to tell the groups apart were searched for in a discovery cohort of some 97 patients, of whom 40 to 45 had Graves' ophthalmopathy and more than 55 had stable Graves' hyperthyroidism. Prospective prediction of ophthalmopathy was tested in an independent validation cohort consisting of some 20 hyperthyroidism patients and 17 patients who later progressed to ophthalmopathy. For training and testing, the roughly 93 patients in the discovery cohort were randomly divided in a 7:3 ratio. Thyroid tissue and blood T-cell repertoires from six Graves' hyperthyroidism patients were also compared in the study. After sampling, hyperthyroidism patients received methimazole starting at 30 mg daily, and ophthalmopathy patients received high-dose intravenous methylprednisolone. The paper reports TCR Vbeta CDR3 sequencing of fewer than 150 peripheral blood samples: around 41 ophthalmopathy, fewer than 80 hyperthyroidism and about 17 progressor patients. What the study reported, not specific to this receptor: No statistical method was used to set the sample size in advance, and investigators knew the group allocation. A model built on a 13 V-J signature distinguished ophthalmopathy from stable hyperthyroidism, reaching around 88% sensitivity and around 81% specificity in cross-validation and 80%/75% in testing. During validation, the model predicted progression to ophthalmopathy a median of roughly six months ahead of onset, with more than 60% sensitivity and almost 75% specificity. Blood samples also contained most of the expanded thyroid clonotypes (frequency above 0.001), which suggests that blood repertoires may reflect thyroid immune responses.

Rearrangement joined TRBV20-1 to TRBJ2-7, and 7 bases in between align with TRBD2. The sequenced material came from blood. This clonotype was sampled from a woman aged 50 to 65 with Graves' hyperthyroidism that later progressed to Graves' ophthalmopathy. The CDR3 in this case is CSAMPSGWGYEQYF. Here is the DNA: TGCAGTGCTATGCCTAGCGGATGGGGTTACGAGCAGTACTTC.